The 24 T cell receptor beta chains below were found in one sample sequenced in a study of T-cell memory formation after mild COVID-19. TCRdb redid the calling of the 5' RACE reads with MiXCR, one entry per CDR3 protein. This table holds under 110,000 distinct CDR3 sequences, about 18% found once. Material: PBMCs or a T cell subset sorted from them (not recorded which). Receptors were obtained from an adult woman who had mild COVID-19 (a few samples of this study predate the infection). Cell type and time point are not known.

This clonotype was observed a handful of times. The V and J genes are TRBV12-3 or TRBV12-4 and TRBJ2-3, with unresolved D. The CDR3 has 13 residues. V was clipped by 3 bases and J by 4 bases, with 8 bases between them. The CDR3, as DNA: TGTGCCAGCAGTTTCGAGTCACCAGATACGCAGTATTTT. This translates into CASSFESPDTQYF.

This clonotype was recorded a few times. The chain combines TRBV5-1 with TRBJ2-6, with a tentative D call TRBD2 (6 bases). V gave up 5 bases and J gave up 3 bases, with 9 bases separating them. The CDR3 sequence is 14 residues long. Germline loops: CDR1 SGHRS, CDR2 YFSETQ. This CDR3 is CASRLALGANVLTF. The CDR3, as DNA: TGCGCCAGCAGACTAGCACTTGGGGCCAACGTCCTGACTTTC.

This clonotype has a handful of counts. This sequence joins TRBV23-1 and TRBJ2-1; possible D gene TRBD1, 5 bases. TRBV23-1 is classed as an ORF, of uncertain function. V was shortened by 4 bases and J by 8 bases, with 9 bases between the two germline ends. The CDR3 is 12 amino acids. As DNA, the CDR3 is TGCGCCAGCAGTCCGCTCAGGGATGAGCAGTTCTTC. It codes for CASSPLRDEQFF.

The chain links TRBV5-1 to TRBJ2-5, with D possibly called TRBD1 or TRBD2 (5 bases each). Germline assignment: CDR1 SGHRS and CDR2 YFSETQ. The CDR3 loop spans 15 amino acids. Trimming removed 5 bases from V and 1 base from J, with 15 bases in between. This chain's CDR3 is CASSPALGVQETQYF. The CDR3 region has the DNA TGCGCCAGCAGTCCTGCTTTGGGGGTCCAAGAGACCCAGTACTTC. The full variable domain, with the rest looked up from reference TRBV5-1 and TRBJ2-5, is KAGVTQTPRYLIKTRGQQVTLSCSPISGHRSVSWYQQTPGQGLQFLFEYFSETQRNKGNFPGRFSGRQFSNSRSEMNVSTLELGDSALYLCASSPALGVQETQYFGPGTRLLVL.

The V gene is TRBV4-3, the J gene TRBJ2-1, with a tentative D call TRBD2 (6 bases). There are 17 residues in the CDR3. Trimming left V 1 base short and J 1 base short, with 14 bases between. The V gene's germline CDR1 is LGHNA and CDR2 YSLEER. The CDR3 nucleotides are TGCGCCAGCAGCCAAGGAGTACGGGAGCGTTCCTACAATGAGCAGTTCTTC. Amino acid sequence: CASSQGVRERSYNEQFF.

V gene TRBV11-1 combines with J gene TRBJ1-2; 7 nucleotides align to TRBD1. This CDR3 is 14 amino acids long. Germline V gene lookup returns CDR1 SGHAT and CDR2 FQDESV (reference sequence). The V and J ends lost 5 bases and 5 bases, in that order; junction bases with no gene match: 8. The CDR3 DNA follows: TGTGCCAGCAGCCGGACAGGAGGGAATTATGGCTACACCTTC. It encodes CASSRTGGNYGYTF.

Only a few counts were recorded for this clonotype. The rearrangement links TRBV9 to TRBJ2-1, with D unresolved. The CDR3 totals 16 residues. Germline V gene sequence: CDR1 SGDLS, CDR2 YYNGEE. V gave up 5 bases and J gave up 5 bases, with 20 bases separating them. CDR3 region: CASSSPGRILDNEQFF. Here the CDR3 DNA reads TGTGCCAGCAGTTCCCCCGGAAGGATCCTGGACAATGAGCAGTTCTTC.

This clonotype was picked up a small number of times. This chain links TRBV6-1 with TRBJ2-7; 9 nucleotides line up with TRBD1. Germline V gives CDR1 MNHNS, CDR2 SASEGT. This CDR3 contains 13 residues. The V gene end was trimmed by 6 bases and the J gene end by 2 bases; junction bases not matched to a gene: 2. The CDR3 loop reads CASRGQGAYEQYF. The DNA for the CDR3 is TGTGCCAGCAGGGGACAGGGAGCCTACGAGCAGTACTTC.

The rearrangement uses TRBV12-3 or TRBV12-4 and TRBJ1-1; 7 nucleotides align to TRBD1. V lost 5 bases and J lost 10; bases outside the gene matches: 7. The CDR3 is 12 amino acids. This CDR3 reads CASSNSDRAAFF. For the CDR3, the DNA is TGTGCCAGCAGTAACTCTGACAGGGCAGCTTTCTTT.

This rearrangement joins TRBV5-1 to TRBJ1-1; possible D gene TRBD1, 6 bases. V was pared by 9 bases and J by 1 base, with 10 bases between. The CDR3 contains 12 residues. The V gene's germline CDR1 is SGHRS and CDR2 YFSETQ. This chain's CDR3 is CATTGTNTEAFF. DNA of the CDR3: TGCGCCACCACAGGGACGAACACTGAAGCTTTCTTT.

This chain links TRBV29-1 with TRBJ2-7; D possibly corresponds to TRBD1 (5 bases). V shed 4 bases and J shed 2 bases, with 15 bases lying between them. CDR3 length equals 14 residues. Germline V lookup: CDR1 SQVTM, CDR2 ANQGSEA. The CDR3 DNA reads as TGCAGCGTTGTATCCAGCGACAGTACCTACGAGCAGTACTTC. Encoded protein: CSVVSSDSTYEQYF.

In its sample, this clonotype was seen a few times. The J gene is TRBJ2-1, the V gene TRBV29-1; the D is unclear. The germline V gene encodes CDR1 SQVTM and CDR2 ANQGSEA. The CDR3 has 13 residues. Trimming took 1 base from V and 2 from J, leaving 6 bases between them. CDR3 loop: CSVEGAPYNEQFF. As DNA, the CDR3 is TGCAGCGTTGAAGGAGCGCCCTACAATGAGCAGTTCTTC.

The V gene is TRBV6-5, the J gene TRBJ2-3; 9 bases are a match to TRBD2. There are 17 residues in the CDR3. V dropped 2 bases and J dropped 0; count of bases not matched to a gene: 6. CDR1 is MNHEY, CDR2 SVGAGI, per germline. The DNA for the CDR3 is TGTGCCAGCAGTTACGCTGGGGGGACTAGCAGCACAGATACGCAGTATTTT. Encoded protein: CASSYAGGTSSTDTQYF.

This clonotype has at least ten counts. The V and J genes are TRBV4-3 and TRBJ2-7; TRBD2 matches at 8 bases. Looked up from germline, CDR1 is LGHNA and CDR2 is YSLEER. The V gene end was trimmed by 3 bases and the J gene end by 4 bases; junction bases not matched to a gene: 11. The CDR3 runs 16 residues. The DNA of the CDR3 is TGCGCCAGCAGCCAGACAAATGCGGGAGGCTTTTACGAGCAGTACTTC. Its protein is CASSQTNAGGFYEQYF.

CDR3 amino acids: CASSPGLAGITEILAKNIQYF. The CDR3 nucleotides are TGCGCCAGCAGCCCGGGACTAGCGGGAATAACGGAAATACTAGCCAAAAACATTCAGTACTTC. The chain uses TRBV5-1 and TRBJ2-4; 13 positions match TRBD2. The V gene's germline CDR1 is SGHRS and CDR2 YFSETQ. The CDR3 runs to 21 residues. The ends lost 4 bases at V and 0 bases at J; junction bases unmatched: 16.

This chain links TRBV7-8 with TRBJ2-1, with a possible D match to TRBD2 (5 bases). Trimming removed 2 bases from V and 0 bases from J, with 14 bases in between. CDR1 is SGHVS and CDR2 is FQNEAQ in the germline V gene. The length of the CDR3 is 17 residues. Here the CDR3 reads CASSLRADGSSYNEQFF. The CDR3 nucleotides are TGTGCCAGCAGCTTAAGAGCGGATGGAAGCTCCTACAATGAGCAGTTCTTC.

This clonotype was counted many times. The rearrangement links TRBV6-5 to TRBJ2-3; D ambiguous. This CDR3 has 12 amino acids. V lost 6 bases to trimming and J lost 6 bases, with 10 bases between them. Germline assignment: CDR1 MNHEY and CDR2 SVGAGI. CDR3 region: CASSQGEDTQYF. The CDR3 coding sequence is TGTGCCAGCAGCCAAGGCGAGGATACGCAGTATTTT.

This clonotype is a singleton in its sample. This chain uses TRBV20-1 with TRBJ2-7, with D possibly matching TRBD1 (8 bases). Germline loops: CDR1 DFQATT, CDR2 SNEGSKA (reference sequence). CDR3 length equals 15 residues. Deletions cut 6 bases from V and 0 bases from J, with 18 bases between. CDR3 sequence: CSAPPTGGASYEQYF. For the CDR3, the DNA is TGCAGTGCCCCCCCCACAGGGGGGGCCTCCTACGAGCAGTACTTC.

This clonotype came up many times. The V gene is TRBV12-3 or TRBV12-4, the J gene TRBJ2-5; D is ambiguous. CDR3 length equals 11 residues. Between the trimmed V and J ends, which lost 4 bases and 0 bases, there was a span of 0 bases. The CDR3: CASSYQETQYF. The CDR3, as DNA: TGTGCCAGCAGTTACCAAGAGACCCAGTACTTC.

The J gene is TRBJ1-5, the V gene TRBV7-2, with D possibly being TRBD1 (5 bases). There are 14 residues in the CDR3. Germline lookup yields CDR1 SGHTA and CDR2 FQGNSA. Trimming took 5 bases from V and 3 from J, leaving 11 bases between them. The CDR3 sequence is CASSIDSANQPQHF. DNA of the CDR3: TGTGCCAGCAGCATTGACAGTGCCAATCAGCCCCAGCATTTT. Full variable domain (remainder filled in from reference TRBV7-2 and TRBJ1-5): GAGVSQSPSNKVTEKGKDVELRCDPISGHTALYWYRQSLGQGLEFLIYFQGNSAPDKSGLPSDRFSAERTGGSVSTLTIQRTQQEDSAVYLCASSIDSANQPQHFGDGTRLSIL.

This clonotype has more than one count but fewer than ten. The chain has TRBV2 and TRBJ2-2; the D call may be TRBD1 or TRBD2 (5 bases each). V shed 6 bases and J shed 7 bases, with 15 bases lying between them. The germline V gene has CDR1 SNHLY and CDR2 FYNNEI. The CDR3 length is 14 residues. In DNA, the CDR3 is TGTGCCAGCAGCCTGAGGGATGGGGGCGGGGAGCTGTTTTTT. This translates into CASSLRDGGGELFF.

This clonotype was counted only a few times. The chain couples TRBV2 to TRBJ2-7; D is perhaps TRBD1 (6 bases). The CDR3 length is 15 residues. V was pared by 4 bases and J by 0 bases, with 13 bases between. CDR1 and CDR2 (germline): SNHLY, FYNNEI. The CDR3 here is CASSVGGSYSYEQYF. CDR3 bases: TGTGCCAGCAGTGTAGGGGGTTCCTACTCCTACGAGCAGTACTTC.

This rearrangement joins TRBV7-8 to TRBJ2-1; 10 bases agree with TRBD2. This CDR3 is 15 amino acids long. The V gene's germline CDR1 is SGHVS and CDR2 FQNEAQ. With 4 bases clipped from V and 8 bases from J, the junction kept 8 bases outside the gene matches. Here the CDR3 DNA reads TGTGCCAGCAGCTCCGAAGCGGGGGGGCTCCATGAGCAGTTCTTC. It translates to CASSSEAGGLHEQFF.

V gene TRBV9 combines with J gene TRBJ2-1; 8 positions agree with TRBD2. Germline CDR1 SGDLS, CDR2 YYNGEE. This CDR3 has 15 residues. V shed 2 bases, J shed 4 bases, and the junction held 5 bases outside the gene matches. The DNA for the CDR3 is TGTGCCAGCAGCGTTAGCGGGGCGGAATACAATGAGCAGTTCTTC. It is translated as CASSVSGAEYNEQFF.